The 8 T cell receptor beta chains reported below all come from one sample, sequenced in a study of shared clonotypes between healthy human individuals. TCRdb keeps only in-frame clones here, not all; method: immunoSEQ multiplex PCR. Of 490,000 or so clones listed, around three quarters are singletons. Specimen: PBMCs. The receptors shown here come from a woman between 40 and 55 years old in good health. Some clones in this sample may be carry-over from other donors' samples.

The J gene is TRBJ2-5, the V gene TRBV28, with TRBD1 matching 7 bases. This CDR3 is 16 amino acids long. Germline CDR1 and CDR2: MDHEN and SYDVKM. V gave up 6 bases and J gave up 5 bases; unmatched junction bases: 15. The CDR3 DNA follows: TGTGCCAGCAGCCCGAACTCCGGGACAGAGTACGAGACCCAGTACTTC. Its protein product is CASSPNSGTEYETQYF.

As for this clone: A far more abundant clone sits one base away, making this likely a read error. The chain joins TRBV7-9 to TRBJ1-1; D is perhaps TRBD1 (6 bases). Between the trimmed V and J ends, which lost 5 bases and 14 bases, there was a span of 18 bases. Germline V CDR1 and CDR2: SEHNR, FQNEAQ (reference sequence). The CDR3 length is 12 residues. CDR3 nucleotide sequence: TGTGCCAGCAGCCCGGACGGGGGGCAATGGTTCTTT. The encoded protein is CASSPDGGQWFF.

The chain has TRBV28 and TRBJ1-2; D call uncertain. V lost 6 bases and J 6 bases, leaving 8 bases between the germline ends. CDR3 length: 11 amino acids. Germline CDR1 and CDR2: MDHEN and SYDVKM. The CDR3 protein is CASSQWHGYTF. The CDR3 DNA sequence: TGTGCCAGCAGCCAGTGGCATGGCTACACCTTC.

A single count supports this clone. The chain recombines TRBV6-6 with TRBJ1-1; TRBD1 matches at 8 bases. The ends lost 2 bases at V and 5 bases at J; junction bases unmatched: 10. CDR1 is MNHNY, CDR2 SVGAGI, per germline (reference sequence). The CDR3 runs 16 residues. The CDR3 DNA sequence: TGTGCCAGCAGTTACCCAGCAGGGGGCGGGGGAACTGAAGCTTTCTTT. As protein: CASSYPAGGGGTEAFF.

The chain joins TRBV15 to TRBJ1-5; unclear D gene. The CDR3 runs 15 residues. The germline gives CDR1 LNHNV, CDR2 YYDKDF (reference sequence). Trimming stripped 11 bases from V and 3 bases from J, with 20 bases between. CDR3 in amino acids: CAAGRRLENNQPQHF. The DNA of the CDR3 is TGTGCCGCGGGAAGGAGATTGGAGAACAATCAGCCCCAGCATTTT.

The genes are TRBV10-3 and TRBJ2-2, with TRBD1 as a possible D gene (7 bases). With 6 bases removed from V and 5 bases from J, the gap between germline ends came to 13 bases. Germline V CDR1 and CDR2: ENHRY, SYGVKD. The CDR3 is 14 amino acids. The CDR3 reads CAIRATGRTGELFF. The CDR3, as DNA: TGTGCCATCAGAGCGACAGGGAGGACCGGGGAGCTGTTTTTT.

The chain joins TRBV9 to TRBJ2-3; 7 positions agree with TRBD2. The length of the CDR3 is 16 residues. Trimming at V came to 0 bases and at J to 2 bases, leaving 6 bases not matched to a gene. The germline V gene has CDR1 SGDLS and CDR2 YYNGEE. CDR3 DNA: TGTGCCAGCAGCGTAGGGCTAGCGGACTACACAGATACGCAGTATTTT. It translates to CASSVGLADYTDTQYF.

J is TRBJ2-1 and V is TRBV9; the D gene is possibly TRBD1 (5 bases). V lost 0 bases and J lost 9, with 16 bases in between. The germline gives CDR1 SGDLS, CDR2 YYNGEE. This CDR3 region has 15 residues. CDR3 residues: CASSVARVGLSEQFF. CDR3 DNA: TGTGCCAGCAGCGTAGCCAGGGTAGGTTTAAGTGAGCAGTTCTTC.